This TCR beta chain was identified during a study of shared clonotypes between healthy human individuals. Findings and caveats of the study: Deeper or shallower sequencing was expected to change how clonotypes are shared among donors.

Only CD45RO-negative cells positively selected for CCR7 counted as naive CD8 cells, so terminally differentiated effector memory CD45RA+ cells were excluded. Recent acute infections and vaccinations were absent in the healthy HIV-negative adult donors. Libraries were prepared by immunoSEQ multiplex PCR; TCRdb keeps only in-frame clonotypes and omits some of them. The data hold millions of clones, with about 94% observed a single time. Remarks on this clone: Its antigen remains unidentified.

V lost 7 bases to trimming and J lost 7 bases; unmatched junction nucleotides: 12. The CDR3 consists of 15 residues. Germline V gives CDR1 LNHDA, CDR2 SQIVND (reference sequence). V and J are TRBV19 and TRBJ2-1; TRBD2 aligns across 8 bases. This sequence originates from a man aged 18 to 35 in good health. Specimen: naive CD8+ T cells sorted from blood. This CDR3 reads CASTPLGGAGNEQFF. In DNA, the CDR3 is TGTGCCAGTACCCCCCTCGGGGGGGCAGGAAATGAGCAGTTCTTC.